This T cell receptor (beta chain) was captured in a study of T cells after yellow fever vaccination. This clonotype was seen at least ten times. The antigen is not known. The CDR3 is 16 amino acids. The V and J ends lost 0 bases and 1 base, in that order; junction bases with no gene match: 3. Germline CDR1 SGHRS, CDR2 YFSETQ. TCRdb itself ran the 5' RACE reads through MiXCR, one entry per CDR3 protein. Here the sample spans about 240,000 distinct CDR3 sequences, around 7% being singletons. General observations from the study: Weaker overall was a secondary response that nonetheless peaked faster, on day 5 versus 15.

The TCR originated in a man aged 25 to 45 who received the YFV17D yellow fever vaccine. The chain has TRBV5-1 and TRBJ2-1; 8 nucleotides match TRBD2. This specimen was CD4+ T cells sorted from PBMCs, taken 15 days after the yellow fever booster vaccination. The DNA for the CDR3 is TGCGCCAGCAGCTTGGTGGCTAGCGGGTCCTACAATGAGCAGTTCTTC. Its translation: CASSLVASGSYNEQFF.